This T cell receptor (beta chain) was observed in a study of T cell responses to AZD1222 COVID-19 vaccine. Libraries were prepared by immunoSEQ multiplex PCR; TCRdb keeps only in-frame clonotypes and omits some of them. The repertoire has about 110,000 clones, approximately 89% of them found once; the top ten carry over 3%. V was pared by 3 bases and J by 4 bases, with 4 bases between. Germline CDR1 MDHEN, CDR2 SYDVKM. The CDR3 has 12 amino acids. The sample in question was peripheral blood, obtained on day 0 of MenACWY control vaccination. This chain joins TRBV28 and TRBJ1-3; unclear D gene. The TCR comes from an adult in good health. CDR3 amino acids: CASSLEGNTIYF. The CDR3, as DNA: TGTGCCAGCAGTTTGGAGGGAAACACCATATATTTT.